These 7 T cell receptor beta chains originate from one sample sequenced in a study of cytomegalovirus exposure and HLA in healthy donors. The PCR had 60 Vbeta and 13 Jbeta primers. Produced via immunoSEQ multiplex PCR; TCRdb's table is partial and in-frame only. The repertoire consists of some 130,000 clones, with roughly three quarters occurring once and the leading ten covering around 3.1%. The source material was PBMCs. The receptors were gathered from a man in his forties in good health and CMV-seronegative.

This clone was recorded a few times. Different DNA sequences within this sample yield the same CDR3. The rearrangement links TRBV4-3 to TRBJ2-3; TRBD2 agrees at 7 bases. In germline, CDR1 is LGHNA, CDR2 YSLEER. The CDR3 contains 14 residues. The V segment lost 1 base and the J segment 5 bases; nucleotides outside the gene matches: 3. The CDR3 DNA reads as TGCGCCAGCAGCCAAGTTGGGGGGGGAGATACGCAGTATTTT. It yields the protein CASSQVGGGDTQYF.

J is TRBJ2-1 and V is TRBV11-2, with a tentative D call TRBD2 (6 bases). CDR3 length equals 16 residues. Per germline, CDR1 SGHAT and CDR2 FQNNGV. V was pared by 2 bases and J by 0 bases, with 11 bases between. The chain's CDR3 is CASSLQAGSSYNEQFF. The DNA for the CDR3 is TGTGCCAGCAGCTTACAGGCGGGAAGCTCCTACAATGAGCAGTTCTTC.

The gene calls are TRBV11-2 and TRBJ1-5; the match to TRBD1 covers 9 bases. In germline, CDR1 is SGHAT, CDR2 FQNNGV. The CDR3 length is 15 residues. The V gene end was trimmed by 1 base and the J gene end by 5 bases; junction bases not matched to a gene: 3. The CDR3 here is CASSLGTGGYQPQHF. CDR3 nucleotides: TGTGCCAGCAGCTTAGGAACAGGGGGCTATCAGCCCCAGCATTTT.

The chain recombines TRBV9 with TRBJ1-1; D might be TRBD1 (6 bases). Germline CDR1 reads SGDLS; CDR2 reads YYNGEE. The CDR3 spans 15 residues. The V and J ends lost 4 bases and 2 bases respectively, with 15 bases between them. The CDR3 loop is CASSLGGGVNTEAFF. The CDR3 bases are TGTGCCAGCAGCTTGGGAGGGGGGGTTAACACTGAAGCTTTCTTT.

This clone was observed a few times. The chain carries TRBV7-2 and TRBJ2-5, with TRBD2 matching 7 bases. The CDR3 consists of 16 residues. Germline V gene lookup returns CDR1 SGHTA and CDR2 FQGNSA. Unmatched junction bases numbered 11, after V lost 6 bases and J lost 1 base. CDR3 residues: CASSPVRWGGQETQYF. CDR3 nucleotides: TGTGCCAGCAGTCCCGTTCGGTGGGGGGGCCAAGAGACCCAGTACTTC.

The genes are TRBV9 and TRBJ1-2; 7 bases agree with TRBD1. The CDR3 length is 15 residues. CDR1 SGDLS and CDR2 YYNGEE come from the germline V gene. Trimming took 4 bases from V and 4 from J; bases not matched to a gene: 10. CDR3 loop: CASSSRQGSGYGYTF. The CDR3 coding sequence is TGTGCCAGCAGCTCGAGACAGGGATCGGGCTATGGCTACACCTTC.

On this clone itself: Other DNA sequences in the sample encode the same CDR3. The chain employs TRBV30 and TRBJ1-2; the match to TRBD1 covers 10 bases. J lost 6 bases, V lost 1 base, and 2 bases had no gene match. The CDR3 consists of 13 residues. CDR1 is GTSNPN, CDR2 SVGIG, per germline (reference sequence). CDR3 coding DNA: TGTGCCTGGAGTGCTGGGACAGGGGATGGCTACACCTTC. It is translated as CAWSAGTGDGYTF.